These 30 T cell receptor beta chains came from one sample sequenced in a study of cytomegalovirus exposure and HLA in healthy donors. Vbeta (60) and Jbeta (13) primers were used in the PCR. Sequencing was performed with immunoSEQ multiplex PCR; in TCRdb, only in-frame clones are kept and a portion is missing. The sample contains about 160,000 clones, approximately 76% of which appear only once. The sequenced sample was PBMCs. The receptors stem from a female donor in good health and CMV-seronegative.

The chain joins TRBV6-5 to TRBJ1-2, with 10 bases lining up with TRBD1. The J segment lost 4 bases and the V segment lost 1 base, leaving 3 bases of the junction unmatched. The CDR3 is 15 amino acids. Germline V lookup: CDR1 MNHEY, CDR2 SVGAGI. In DNA form, the CDR3 reads TGTGCCAGCAGTTACTTGGGACAGGGGTCCTATGGCTACACCTTC. The encoded protein is CASSYLGQGSYGYTF.

Written as DNA, the CDR3 is TGTGCCTGGACCCCAGGGTCTGGAAACACCATATATTTT. Residues: CAWTPGSGNTIYF. The chain carries TRBV30 and TRBJ1-3, with D perhaps TRBD1 (5 bases). V dropped 4 bases and J dropped 1 base, with 8 bases sitting between them. Germline lookup yields CDR1 GTSNPN and CDR2 SVGIG (reference sequence). This CDR3 has 13 residues.

This chain joins TRBV4-1 and TRBJ1-1; no definite D call. V shed 7 bases and J shed 9 bases, with 18 bases lying between them. CDR3 length equals 13 residues. From germline, CDR1 is MGHRA and CDR2 YSYEKL. CDR3: CASKRDETGKAFF. The DNA for the CDR3 is TGCGCCAGCAAACGCGACGAGACCGGGAAAGCTTTCTTT.

In nucleotides, the CDR3 is TGCGCCAGCAGCTTGGAATGGCAGCGGTACAATGAGCAGTTCTTC. Residues: CASSLEWQRYNEQFF. This rearrangement joins TRBV5-1 to TRBJ2-1; maybe TRBD2 (5 bases). Trimming cost V 0 bases and J 4 bases, with 11 bases left between them. This CDR3 is built from 15 residues. Germline assignment: CDR1 SGHRS and CDR2 YFSETQ.

This clone was picked up a small number of times. The chain uses TRBV21-1 and TRBJ2-4; TRBD1, the table's D call, was not compared with the DNA. TRBV21-1 is recorded as a pseudogene. The CDR3 is made up of 17 amino acids. The CDR3 reads CASTKQGGSRVKNIQYF. The DNA for the CDR3 is TGTGCCAGCACCAAACAAGGGGGCTCTCGGGTCAAAAACATTCAGTACTTC.

This clone was detected only a few times. V gene TRBV9 combines with J gene TRBJ2-7; 13 positions match TRBD2. This CDR3 contains 18 residues. Germline V gives CDR1 SGDLS, CDR2 YYNGEE. J gave up 2 bases and V 4 bases, and 12 bases lay outside the gene matches. CDR3 sequence: CASSPGLAGEHFTYEQYF. The CDR3 DNA follows: TGTGCCAGCAGCCCCGGACTAGCGGGAGAGCATTTTACCTACGAGCAGTACTTC.

This sequence joins TRBV27 and TRBJ1-2; D may be TRBD1 (5 bases). The germline gives CDR1 MNHEY, CDR2 SMNVEV (reference sequence). The CDR3 totals 14 residues. V dropped 5 bases and J dropped 9 bases, with 19 bases sitting between them. In DNA form, the CDR3 reads TGTGCCAGCAGTGGGCGGGGCGAGATATGGAGCTACACCTTC. Translation: CASSGRGEIWSYTF.

The genes are TRBV29-1 and TRBJ2-3; possible D gene TRBD1, 6 bases. The ends were cut back, 5 bases at V and 4 bases at J, with 16 bases in the middle. In germline, CDR1 is SQVTM, CDR2 ANQGSEA. CDR3 length equals 14 residues. DNA for the CDR3: TGCAGCGTTCCAAACAGGGTTGTCGCAGATACGCAGTATTTT. Amino acids: CSVPNRVVADTQYF.

The CDR3 loop is CASSLQGTIYEQYF. DNA of the CDR3: TGTGCCAGTAGCCTACAGGGAACTATCTACGAGCAGTACTTC. This chain links TRBV19 with TRBJ2-7, with D possibly TRBD1 on 6 matching bases. The CDR3 length is 14 residues. Per germline, CDR1 LNHDA and CDR2 SQIVND (reference sequence). The V end lost 6 bases, the J end lost 3 bases, and 15 bases lay between the germline ends.

This clone showed up just a few times. The V and J genes are TRBV27 and TRBJ1-1, with D unresolved. CDR3 size: 13 residues. The ends were cut back, 2 bases at V and 4 bases at J, with 8 bases in the middle. Per the germline V gene, CDR1 is MNHEY and CDR2 is SMNVEV (reference sequence). Here the CDR3 reads CASSLKRSTEAFF. The CDR3 DNA reads TGTGCCAGCAGTTTAAAGCGCAGCACTGAAGCTTTCTTT.

This clone was picked up one time. This rearrangement joins TRBV2 to TRBJ2-5; 12 nucleotides agree with TRBD2. CDR3 length: 15 residues. Germline V CDR1 and CDR2: SNHLY, FYNNEI. Trimming removed 2 bases from V and 5 bases from J; junction bases left unmatched: 3. CDR3 nucleotides: TGTGCCAGCAGTGAACGTACTAGCGGGGGGGAGACCCAGTACTTC. It is translated as CASSERTSGGETQYF.

The V call is TRBV7-7, the J call TRBJ2-5; D may be TRBD2 (6 bases). The CDR3 sequence is 13 residues long. Trimming took 5 bases from V and 2 from J, leaving 9 bases between them. Germline V CDR1 and CDR2: SSHAT, FNYEAQ (reference sequence). CDR3 bases: TGTGCCAGCAGCCCCGGACTACAAGAGACCCAGTACTTC. The encoded protein is CASSPGLQETQYF. Based on the CDR3 plus reference TRBV7-7 and TRBJ2-5, the full variable domain is GAGVSQSPRYKVTKRGQDVTLRCDPISSHATLYWYQQALGQGPEFLTYFNYEAQPDKSGLPSDRFSAERPEGSISTLTIQRTEQRDSAMYRCASSPGLQETQYFGPGTRLLVL.

DNA for the CDR3: TGCAGCGTTTCGGAACCGGGACAGGGCCACAATGAGCAGTTCTTC. Translation: CSVSEPGQGHNEQFF. The chain combines TRBV29-1 with TRBJ2-1; TRBD1 agrees at 9 bases. V dropped 5 bases and J dropped 5; count of bases not matched to a gene: 10. This CDR3 comprises 15 residues. The germline CDR1 and CDR2 sequences are SQVTM and ANQGSEA.

The chain has TRBV10-1 and TRBJ2-1; D is unclear. CDR1 is WNHNN and CDR2 is SYGVQD in the germline V gene (reference sequence). With 4 bases removed from V and 9 bases from J, the gap between germline ends came to 13 bases. The CDR3 length is 13 residues. The CDR3: CASSANTIGEQFF. CDR3 nucleotides: TGCGCCAGCAGTGCCAATACCATCGGTGAGCAGTTCTTC.

V usage is TRBV10-3 and J usage is TRBJ1-5, with 9 bases matching TRBD1. Trimming took 6 bases from V and 7 from J; bases not matched to a gene: 4. Germline V gene data show CDR1 as ENHRY and CDR2 as SYGVKD. The CDR3 contains 13 residues. For the CDR3, the DNA is TGTGCCATCAGCGGGGACAGGGACCAGCCCCAGCATTTT. Residues: CAISGDRDQPQHF.

V usage is TRBV27 and J usage is TRBJ2-7; TRBD2 might be the D (6 bases). The ends were cut back, 0 bases at V and 0 bases at J, with 9 bases in the middle. The CDR3 totals 15 residues. Per germline, CDR1 MNHEY and CDR2 SMNVEV (reference sequence). CDR3 coding DNA: TGTGCCAGCAGTTTATCGGGGAGGAGCTCCTACGAGCAGTACTTC. It yields the protein CASSLSGRSSYEQYF.

This clone was detected only a few times. V is TRBV5-1 and J is TRBJ2-1; D is perhaps TRBD2 (7 bases). There are 15 residues in the CDR3. CDR1 is SGHRS, CDR2 YFSETQ, per germline. Trimming pared 1 base from V and 5 bases from J, leaving 13 bases between. CDR3 nucleotides: TGCGCCAGCAGCTTGATGGCGGGGGCGAACAATGAGCAGTTCTTC. Protein product: CASSLMAGANNEQFF.

The chain couples TRBV18 to TRBJ1-2; no reliable D call. The V end was cut by 9 bases, the J end by 2 bases, with 10 bases between. Germline V gene data show CDR1 as KGHSH and CDR2 as LQKENI. CDR3 length equals 12 residues. In DNA form, the CDR3 reads TGTGCCAGTTATGGCGGGAACTATGGCTACACCTTC. This gives the protein CASYGGNYGYTF.

The chain joins TRBV9 to TRBJ1-2; 8 bases line up with TRBD1. Per germline, CDR1 SGDLS and CDR2 YYNGEE. The CDR3 has 15 residues. V shed 4 bases and J 0 bases; nucleotides not matched to a gene: 5. CDR3 sequence reads: CASSSQGAANYGYTF. Written as DNA, the CDR3 is TGTGCCAGCAGCTCTCAGGGGGCGGCTAACTATGGCTACACCTTC. Full variable domain (missing parts from reference TRBV9 and TRBJ1-2): DSGVTQTPKHLITATGQRVTLRCSPRSGDLSVYWYQQSLDQGLQFLIQYYNGEERAKGNILERFSAQQFPDLHSELNLSSLELGDSALYFCASSSQGAANYGYTFGSGTRLTVV.

The J gene is TRBJ2-7, the V gene TRBV30; D possibly corresponds to TRBD2 (5 bases). Germline lookup yields CDR1 GTSNPN and CDR2 SVGIG (reference sequence). The CDR3 extends over 12 amino acids. V was cut by 0 bases and J by 6 bases, with 9 bases left in between. The CDR3 loop reads CAWSVGGLEQYF. In DNA, the CDR3 is TGTGCCTGGAGTGTTGGAGGTCTCGAGCAGTACTTC.

CDR3 loop: CSVDIEKNTGELFF. The CDR3 DNA follows: TGCAGCGTTGACATAGAGAAGAACACCGGGGAGCTGTTTTTT. V and J are TRBV29-1 and TRBJ2-2; D is unresolved. Germline CDR1 reads SQVTM; CDR2 reads ANQGSEA. This CDR3 is 14 amino acids long. V lost 3 bases and J 1 base, leaving 9 bases between the germline ends.

This chain uses TRBV5-6 with TRBJ2-7, with a weak D call TRBD1 (5 bases). CDR1 and CDR2 (germline): SGHDT, YYEEEE. V was cut by 0 bases and J by 5 bases, with 15 bases left in between. The CDR3 runs to 15 residues. CDR3 nucleotides: TGTGCCAGCAGCTTGGAACAGGCTTATGCGAACGAGCAGTACTTC. Translating gives CASSLEQAYANEQYF.

This clone occurred a few times. The rearrangement uses TRBV19 and TRBJ2-2; D perhaps matches TRBD2 (5 bases). The CDR3 totals 15 residues. Germline CDR1 reads LNHDA; CDR2 reads SQIVND (reference sequence). The ends were cut back, 7 bases at V and 3 bases at J, with 15 bases in the middle. Here the CDR3 DNA reads TGTGCCAGTACTCCGGCCGGGGTGGACACCGGGGAGCTGTTTTTT. Its translation is CASTPAGVDTGELFF.

V and J are TRBV5-1 and TRBJ2-1, with 7 nucleotides matching TRBD2. This CDR3 spans 14 amino acids. The junction had 7 bases not matched to a gene; V was cut back by 5 bases and J by 5 bases. The germline V gene encodes CDR1 SGHRS and CDR2 YFSETQ. The CDR3 sequence: CASRPSGDHNEQFF. CDR3 coding DNA: TGCGCCAGCAGGCCCAGCGGGGATCACAATGAGCAGTTCTTC. Full variable domain (outside the CDR3, taken from reference TRBV5-1 and TRBJ2-1): KAGVTQTPRYLIKTRGQQVTLSCSPISGHRSVSWYQQTPGQGLQFLFEYFSETQRNKGNFPGRFSGRQFSNSRSEMNVSTLELGDSALYLCASRPSGDHNEQFFGPGTRLTVL.

The gene calls are TRBV5-1 and TRBJ1-1, with 8 bases fitting TRBD1. The V gene end was trimmed by 3 bases and the J gene end by 4 bases; junction bases not matched to a gene: 8. The CDR3 is 15 residues long. Germline CDR1 reads SGHRS; CDR2 reads YFSETQ. The CDR3 protein is CASSSGRTGTTEAFF. The CDR3 coding sequence is TGCGCCAGCAGCTCGGGACGGACAGGGACCACTGAAGCTTTCTTT.

The chain recombines TRBV9 with TRBJ2-1, with 7 nucleotides matching TRBD2. The ends lost 10 bases at V and 2 bases at J; junction bases unmatched: 6. Per germline, CDR1 SGDLS and CDR2 YYNGEE. CDR3 length equals 13 residues. The CDR3 region has the DNA TGTGCCTCAGCGGGGTTCCCCTACAATGAGCAGTTCTTC. Translation: CASAGFPYNEQFF.

The chain uses TRBV27 and TRBJ2-3; 7 bases align to TRBD2. Losses at the gene ends were 5 bases for V and 2 bases for J; bases not matched to a gene: 13. This CDR3 spans 17 amino acids. Germline V gene sequence: CDR1 MNHEY, CDR2 SMNVEV (reference sequence). The CDR3: CASSARRGGRPTDTQYF. The CDR3 DNA reads as TGTGCCAGCAGTGCCCGGAGGGGCGGGAGACCCACAGATACGCAGTATTTT.

V usage is TRBV19 and J usage is TRBJ2-7; 11 bases map to TRBD1. In germline, CDR1 is LNHDA, CDR2 SQIVND (reference sequence). V lost 5 bases, J lost 7 bases, and 7 bases stayed unmatched. This CDR3 region has 14 residues. Written as DNA, the CDR3 is TGTGCCAGTAGTTTAGGACAGGGGGCGAAGGAGCAGTACTTC. Amino acids: CASSLGQGAKEQYF. The full variable domain, its missing parts supplied by reference TRBV19 and TRBJ2-7, is DGGITQSPKYLFRKEGQNVTLSCEQNLNHDAMYWYRQDPGQGLRLIYYSQIVNDFQKGDIAEGYSVSREKKESFPLTVTSAQKNPTAFYLCASSLGQGAKEQYFGPGTRLTVT.

Comments on this clone: This same CDR3 is encoded by further DNA sequences in the sample. The chain employs TRBV5-1 and TRBJ2-5; 8 bases are shared with TRBD1. The germline V gene encodes CDR1 SGHRS and CDR2 YFSETQ. V lost 3 bases to trimming and J lost 2 bases; unmatched junction nucleotides: 3. The CDR3 spans 14 residues. CDR3 coding DNA: TGCGCCAGCAGCTGGGGGACAGGACAAGAGACCCAGTACTTC. This translates into CASSWGTGQETQYF.

This clone was seen more than once but under ten times. This chain joins TRBV29-1 and TRBJ2-3; no clear D gene. The ends were cut back, 0 bases at V and 1 base at J, with 14 bases in the middle. The CDR3 runs to 16 residues. Germline V CDR1 and CDR2: SQVTM, ANQGSEA. The DNA of the CDR3 is TGCAGCGTTGAAGATCCGGCAGGTAGAGGCACAGATACGCAGTATTTT. Translated, it gives CSVEDPAGRGTDTQYF.